Listed here is a single T cell receptor beta chain. The CDR3 covers 15 residues. J lost 3 bases, V lost 6 bases, and 8 bases had no gene match. Germline CDR1 and CDR2: MNHEY and SMNVEV (reference sequence). Sequencing was performed with immunoSEQ multiplex PCR; in TCRdb, only in-frame clones are kept and a portion is missing. The sample contains approximately 150,000 clones, about 91% of which appear only once. This sample was included in a study of control samples from healthy donors and cancer patients. This clonotype was obtained from a young man in good health. The sequenced sample was blood. This rearrangement joins TRBV27 to TRBJ2-7; 10 positions match TRBD1. The CDR3 DNA is TGTGCCAGCAGCCTGCGACAGGGGGCCTACTACGAGCAGTACTTC. Encoded protein: CASSLRQGAYYEQYF.